These T cell receptor beta chains were read from a single sample in a study of technical replicates of blood from a handful of donors. Using immunoSEQ multiplex PCR, the repertoire was profiled, and TCRdb retains in-frame clones only, with some absent. Found here are roughly 93,000 clones, under 97% of them singletons; the top ten hold over 0.2%. The specimen sequenced was T cells isolated from PBMCs. The receptors originated from a human donor in good health. CDR3s include the opening cysteine and the closing phenylalanine or tryptophan. The D gene is left open where the match is weak. Clone size is shown for a subset of rows, as once, few, many or a class of expanded clone.

abundance	d_gene	v_gene	j_gene	CDR3nt	CDR3aa
NA	NA	TRBV5-4	TRBJ2-7	TGTGCCAGCAGCCCAGACCCCGGGCGACTAGACTACGAGCAGTACTTC	CASSPDPGRLDYEQYF
NA	NA	TRBV7-2	TRBJ1-4	TGTGCCAGCAGCGGCAGGACAGATTCCAATGAAAAACTGTTTTTT	CASSGRTDSNEKLFF
once	TRBD2	TRBV7-8	TRBJ2-7	TGTGCCAGCAGCTTACGACTAGCGGTCAACCTTAAGGGGGTCTACGAGCAGTACTTC	CASSLRLAVNLKGVYEQYF
NA	TRBD1	TRBV4-1	TRBJ2-7	TGCGCCAGCAGCCTGGACAGGGCCTACGAGCAGTACTTC	CASSLDRAYEQYF
few	NA	TRBV5-4	TRBJ2-1	TGTGCCAGCAGCTCCCTCGGGAATGAGCAGTTCTTC	CASSSLGNEQFF
NA	TRBD2	TRBV28	TRBJ2-7	TGTGCCAGCAGACTAGCGGGAGTAAACGAGCAGTACTTC	CASRLAGVNEQYF
NA	NA	TRBV18	TRBJ1-5	TGTGCCAGCTCACCTATGACGGGTAGCAATCAGCCCCAGCATTTT	CASSPMTGSNQPQHF
NA	NA	TRBV27	TRBJ1-2	TGTGCCAGCAGTTCGTGGGAGCTGAACTATGGCTACACCTTC	CASSSWELNYGYTF
NA	NA	TRBV11-3	TRBJ1-3	TGTGCCAGCAGCTTACAGAGGATTAGAAACACCATATATTTT	CASSLQRIRNTIYF
NA	NA	TRBV6-4	TRBJ2-1	TGTGCCAGCAGTGAATCTAGCCCCACCCGATACAATGAGCAGTTCTTC	CASSESSPTRYNEQFF
NA	TRBD1	TRBV28	TRBJ1-2	TGTGCCAGCAGTTTACCGGGGACAGCCAATGGCTACACCTTC	CASSLPGTANGYTF
few	NA	TRBV25-1	TRBJ1-1	TGTGCCAGCAGCGGGGGTCATTGGAACACTGAAGCTTTCTTT	CASSGGHWNTEAFF
NA	NA	TRBV5-1	TRBJ1-2	TGCGCCAGCAGCTTTACAGGGTTCCCCGACTATGGCTACACCTTC	CASSFTGFPDYGYTF
NA	TRBD1	TRBV28	TRBJ2-7	TGTGCCAGCAGCACCCTCATCCAGGGGGCGAGGAGGGCCTACGAGCAGTACTTC	CASSTLIQGARRAYEQYF
NA	TRBD2	TRBV15	TRBJ2-2	TGTGCCACCAGCAGAGTAGCGGGAGGGCCCGGGGAGCTGTTTTTT	CATSRVAGGPGELFF
NA	NA	TRBV7-9	TRBJ2-5	TGTGCCAGCCGAGCGCGACAAGAGACCCAGTACTTC	CASRARQETQYF
NA	TRBD1	TRBV27	TRBJ2-5	TGTGCCAGCAGTTTATTAGGGACAGGGGTTGGGGAGACCCAGTACTTC	CASSLLGTGVGETQYF
NA	NA	TRBV30	TRBJ2-5	TGTGCCTGGAGTGGCGCTAGCATGGAGACCCAGTACTTC	CAWSGASMETQYF
NA	TRBD1	TRBV28	TRBJ1-4	TGTGCCAGCAGATACCAGACAGGGTCTAATGAAAAACTGTTTTTT	CASRYQTGSNEKLFF
NA	TRBD1	TRBV4-1	TRBJ1-6	TGCGCCAGCAGCCAACAACAGGGGACGAATAATTCACCCCTCCACTTT	CASSQQQGTNNSPLHF
NA	TRBD1	TRBV19	TRBJ2-1	TGTGCCAGTAGTCTGCTGACAGGGGGCTCCTACAATGAGCAGTTCTTC	CASSLLTGGSYNEQFF
NA	NA	TRBV21-1	TRBJ2-1	TGTGCCAGCAGCAAACTACGGGGAACTAGGGGGCGGGACAATGAGCAGTTCTTC	CASSKLRGTRGRDNEQFF
NA	NA	TRBV30	TRBJ2-5	TGTGCCTGGAGAGATAGGGGGTTACAAGAGACCCAGTACTTC	CAWRDRGLQETQYF
NA	TRBD1	TRBV7-6	TRBJ2-3	TGTGCCAGCAGCCCTTGGACAGGGGAGGGCACAGATACGCAGTATTTT	CASSPWTGEGTDTQYF
NA	TRBD2	TRBV27	TRBJ2-1	TGTGCCAGCTCCGGGACTAGCGGTTACAATGAGCAGTTCTTC	CASSGTSGYNEQFF
NA	TRBD1	TRBV28	TRBJ2-7	TGTGCCAGCAATAGCCGGGACAGGGGCTACGAGCAGTACTTC	CASNSRDRGYEQYF
NA	NA	TRBV7-2	TRBJ1-1	TGTGCCAGCAGCCCCCTGAGGAACACTGAAGCTTTCTTT	CASSPLRNTEAFF
NA	NA	TRBV14	TRBJ1-1	TGTGCCAGCAGCCGATCGACCGGGACTATACGTCACACTGAAGCTTTCTTT	CASSRSTGTIRHTEAFF
NA	TRBD1	TRBV27	TRBJ1-1	TGTGCCAGCCGACCCTCTAAACAGGGGTGGGACACTGAAGCTTTCTTT	CASRPSKQGWDTEAFF
NA	TRBD1	TRBV6-4	TRBJ1-1	TGTGCCAGCAGTGACACGGACAGGGGGAACACTGAAGCTTTCTTT	CASSDTDRGNTEAFF
NA	TRBD1	TRBV7-6	TRBJ2-7	TGTGCCAGCAGCGGGGACAGCTCCTACGAGCAGTACTTC	CASSGDSSYEQYF
NA	TRBD2	TRBV6-5	TRBJ2-7	TGTGCCAGCAGTTACTCTCTAGCGGGATACGAGCAGTACTTC	CASSYSLAGYEQYF
NA	TRBD1	TRBV5-1	TRBJ1-4	TGCGCCAGCAGCCTACAGGGGGCAGCTAATGAAAAACTGTTTTTT	CASSLQGAANEKLFF
once	NA	TRBV4-1	TRBJ2-1	TGCGCCAGCAGCCAAGGCGGAACTAGCAACAATGAGCAGTTCTTC	CASSQGGTSNNEQFF
NA	NA	TRBV19	TRBJ2-3	TGTGCCAGTAGTATAGATCGTTGGCGGGGCCGCACAGATACGCAGTATTTT	CASSIDRWRGRTDTQYF
NA	TRBD2	TRBV5-1	TRBJ2-3	TGCGCCAGCAGCTCGGGACTAGCGGGCGCAGATACGCAGTATTTT	CASSSGLAGADTQYF
NA	NA	TRBV4-2	TRBJ2-7	TGTGCCAGCAGCCAAGAGTGGCAGTCGACCTACGAGCAGTACTTC	CASSQEWQSTYEQYF
NA	TRBD1	TRBV11-2	TRBJ2-1	TGTGCCAGCACCGACTATGTGACAGGGAGACTTGAGCAGTTCTTC	CASTDYVTGRLEQFF
NA	NA	TRBV11-3	TRBJ2-7	TGTGCCAGCATGGGGCAGGCCTACGAGCAGTACTTC	CASMGQAYEQYF
once	TRBD2	TRBV7-9	TRBJ2-3	TGTGCCAGCAGCTTCGGTACTAGCGTCGGCCCAGATACGCAGTATTTT	CASSFGTSVGPDTQYF
NA	NA	TRBV30	TRBJ2-3	TGTGCCTGGAGTGTACATCATACGCAGTATTTT	CAWSVHHTQYF
NA	NA	TRBV6-5	TRBJ1-2	TGTGCCAGCAGTTACAGACAGACCTATGGCTACACCTTC	CASSYRQTYGYTF
NA	NA	TRBV7-7	TRBJ2-5	TGTGCTAGCAGCACAGCGGGCACCACCAAGGAGACCCAGTACTTC	CASSTAGTTKETQYF
NA	TRBD1	TRBV19	TRBJ2-1	TGTGCCAGTATGAATTTGGTCGGACAGGGGTCCTACAATGAGCAGTTCTTC	CASMNLVGQGSYNEQFF
NA	NA	TRBV4-1	TRBJ2-1	TGCGCCAGCAGCCAAGTCGCTAGTCGGGCCTACAATGAGCAGTTCTTC	CASSQVASRAYNEQFF
NA	NA	TRBV27	TRBJ2-2	TGTGCCAGCAGCTATCTTCCCTTAAGTTCCGGGGAGCTGTTTTTT	CASSYLPLSSGELFF
NA	TRBD2	TRBV4-1	TRBJ2-4	TGCGCCAGCAGCCAAATACGGGAGGACATTCAGTACTTC	CASSQIREDIQYF
NA	TRBD1	TRBV5-4	TRBJ1-4	TGTGCCAGCAGCTTGGGGGACAGGAAAAAACTGTTTTTT	CASSLGDRKKLFF
NA	TRBD1	TRBV5-4	TRBJ2-7	TGTGCCAGCACCTACCGGGACAGGGCCTACGAGCAGTACTTC	CASTYRDRAYEQYF
NA	TRBD2	TRBV5-4	TRBJ2-1	TGTGCCAGCAGCTTAGGGACTAGCTGGTATAATGAGCAGTTCTTC	CASSLGTSWYNEQFF
NA	NA	TRBV27	TRBJ2-2	TGTGCCAGCAGTCCCCCGAGAACCGGGGAGCTGTTTTTT	CASSPPRTGELFF
NA	TRBD2	TRBV10-3	TRBJ2-2	TGTGCCATCAGTGGACTAGCGGGAGCCGGGGAGCTGTTTTTT	CAISGLAGAGELFF
few	NA	TRBV19	TRBJ1-1	TGTGCCAGTATAGTGACGGATTCGGGCACTGAAGCTTTCTTT	CASIVTDSGTEAFF
NA	NA	TRBV6-1	TRBJ2-7	TGTGCCAGCAGGAAAACAGATTCCTACGAGCAGTACTTC	CASRKTDSYEQYF
NA	TRBD1	TRBV9	TRBJ1-1	TGTGCCAGCACACGACAGGGCAGTTTTTACACTGAAGCTTTCTTT	CASTRQGSFYTEAFF
NA	NA	TRBV30	TRBJ2-7	TGTGCCTGGAGTGTAGGCGGCTCCTACGAGCAGTACTTC	CAWSVGGSYEQYF
once	TRBD1	TRBV30	TRBJ2-1	TGTGCCTGGAGTGTATCAGGACAGGGGTTCCATGAGCAGTTCTTC	CAWSVSGQGFHEQFF